This record concerns one T cell receptor beta chain sequence. Its antigen remains unidentified. These data come from a study of STAT5B mutations in CD4+ large granular lymphocyte leukemia. Study conclusions and caveats: Top patient clones used TRBV06 genes more often: 8/27 versus 2/35 in controls.

V lost 5 bases and J lost 1; bases outside the gene matches: 8. Germline CDR1 is SEHNR and CDR2 is FQNEAQ (reference sequence). This CDR3 is 16 amino acids long. Here immunoSEQ multiplex PCR was the method, and the copy in TCRdb shows in-frame clones only, minus some. Among 9,800 or so clones listed, approximately 80% were seen once. This receptor was obtained from a man between 60 and 75 years old with CD4+ T-cell large granular lymphocyte leukemia. Sequences were obtained from PBMCs. V is TRBV7-9 and J is TRBJ2-3, with 8 positions matching TRBD2. This CDR3 reads CASSLWTGGGTDTQYF. CDR3 coding DNA: TGTGCCAGCAGCCTGTGGACGGGAGGGGGCACAGATACGCAGTATTTT.